This passage covers 19 T cell receptor beta chains from one sample sequenced in a study of blood T cell repertoires in COVID-19. Here immunoSEQ multiplex PCR was the method, and the copy in TCRdb shows in-frame clones only, minus some. The table records over 150,000 clones, approximately 80% of them present only once. Sequencing was done on a sample of peripheral blood. Source of these receptors: a human donor with acute or convalescent COVID-19. The donor label of this sample is uncertain.

This rearrangement joins TRBV11-2 to TRBJ2-7, with 7 positions matching TRBD2. The CDR3 totals 14 residues. The trim removed 2 bases at V and 1 base at J, leaving 2 bases unmatched. The germline V gene has CDR1 SGHAT and CDR2 FQNNGV. The DNA for the CDR3 is TGTGCCAGCAGCTTATACGGGGGGTCCTACGAGCAGTACTTC. Amino acids: CASSLYGGSYEQYF. The full variable domain, rest sourced from reference TRBV11-2 and TRBJ2-7, is EAGVAQSPRYKIIEKRQSVAFWCNPISGHATLYWYQQILGQGPKLLIQFQNNGVVDDSQLPKDRFSAERLKGVDSTLKIQPAKLEDSAVYLCASSLYGGSYEQYFGPGTRLTVT.

V gene TRBV7-3 combines with J gene TRBJ2-1; TRBD2 matches 9 bases. The V segment lost 5 bases and the J segment 6 bases; nucleotides outside the gene matches: 11. Germline lookup yields CDR1 SGHTA and CDR2 FQGTGA. CDR3 length: 16 residues. CDR3 bases: TGTGCCAGCAGCCCGAGGGGGCTAGCGGGAAGCAATGAGCAGTTCTTC. Translated, it gives CASSPRGLAGSNEQFF.

There are many counts of this clone. V is TRBV5-1 and J is TRBJ1-1; maybe TRBD1 (5 bases). Deletions cut 1 base from V and 4 bases from J, with 8 bases between. There are 13 residues in the CDR3. Germline assignment: CDR1 SGHRS and CDR2 YFSETQ. The CDR3 loop reads CASSLSGRTEAFF. As DNA, the CDR3 is TGCGCCAGCAGCTTGTCAGGGCGCACTGAAGCTTTCTTT.

The chain links TRBV6-6 to TRBJ2-5, with 7 bases that match TRBD2. There are 15 residues in the CDR3. The V segment lost 2 bases and the J segment 2 bases; nucleotides outside the gene matches: 5. Looked up from germline, CDR1 is MNHNY and CDR2 is SVGAGI (reference sequence). CDR3 amino acids: CASSYGGGGQETQYF. The CDR3 nucleotides read TGTGCCAGCAGTTACGGCGGGGGAGGGCAAGAGACCCAGTACTTC.

The rearrangement uses TRBV28 and TRBJ2-1; 12 positions agree with TRBD1. V was pared by 7 bases and J by 9 bases, with 7 bases of the junction left unmatched. Germline V gives CDR1 MDHEN, CDR2 SYDVKM. The CDR3 sequence is 14 residues long. Here the CDR3 DNA reads TGTGCCAGCACCCCCGGGACAGGGGGCCTTGAGCAGTTCTTC. This gives the protein CASTPGTGGLEQFF.

The CDR3 sequence: CASSRSGGFNGYTF. CDR3 bases: TGTGCCAGCAGCCGCTCGGGGGGCTTTAATGGCTACACCTTC. The chain has TRBV27 and TRBJ1-2; D is possibly TRBD1 (6 bases). This CDR3 has 14 residues. The germline V gene encodes CDR1 MNHEY and CDR2 SMNVEV (reference sequence). The V end lost 6 bases, the J end lost 6 bases, and 17 bases lay between the germline ends.

The chain carries TRBV7-2 and TRBJ2-5; possible D gene TRBD2, 7 bases. Germline CDR1 and CDR2: SGHTA and FQGNSA. This CDR3 region has 13 residues. Trimming took 8 bases from V and 5 from J, leaving 15 bases between them. In DNA form, the CDR3 reads TGTGCCAGCGTCCGGGGGGCCGGGGAGACCCAGTACTTC. Protein sequence: CASVRGAGETQYF.

V is TRBV18 and J is TRBJ2-1, with D perhaps matching TRBD2 (7 bases). Trimming shortened V by 2 bases and J by 6 bases, and 14 bases separated the two germline ends. The CDR3 runs 15 residues. In germline, CDR1 is KGHSH, CDR2 LQKENI. The CDR3 DNA follows: TGTGCCAGCTCACCAGCGGGGGCAGGTGGCAATGAGCAGTTCTTC. Its translation: CASSPAGAGGNEQFF.

The chain recombines TRBV6-4 with TRBJ2-1, with D perhaps matching TRBD2 (5 bases). Germline loops: CDR1 MRHNA, CDR2 SNTAGT. The CDR3 is made up of 14 amino acids. V was clipped by 9 bases and J by 3 bases, with 15 bases between them. The CDR3 region is CASEETNFYNEQFF. CDR3 coding DNA: TGTGCCAGTGAGGAGACTAACTTCTACAATGAGCAGTTCTTC.

In regard to this clone: Within the sample, other DNA sequences also encode this same CDR3. The rearrangement joins TRBV7-2 to TRBJ2-2; possibly TRBD2 for D (6 bases). CDR3 size: 14 residues. Trimming removed 0 bases from V and 5 bases from J, with 7 bases in between. Germline V gene sequence: CDR1 SGHTA, CDR2 FQGNSA. For the CDR3, the DNA is TGTGCCAGCAGCTTAGCGGGGGGAACCGGGGAGCTGTTTTTT. This sequence encodes CASSLAGGTGELFF.

This clone was seen more than once but under ten times. Different DNA sequences within this sample yield the same CDR3. The chain links TRBV19 to TRBJ2-7, with 8 bases identical to TRBD1. CDR3 length: 14 amino acids. V lost 3 bases to trimming and J lost 5 bases; unmatched junction nucleotides: 6. Germline CDR1 LNHDA, CDR2 SQIVND (reference sequence). CDR3 loop: CASSIGQGRNEQYF. In DNA form, the CDR3 reads TGTGCCAGTAGTATTGGACAGGGCCGGAACGAGCAGTACTTC.

V and J are TRBV5-4 and TRBJ1-1; the match to TRBD1 covers 9 bases. The CDR3 totals 15 residues. CDR1 is SGHNT, CDR2 YYREEE, per germline (reference sequence). J lost 3 bases, V lost 4 bases, and 7 bases had no gene match. Here the CDR3 DNA reads TGTGCCAGCAGCGTTAGCCGGGACAGGGACACTGAAGCTTTCTTT. It is translated as CASSVSRDRDTEAFF.

The V call is TRBV11-2, the J call TRBJ2-1; 10 bases are a match to TRBD2. The V gene's germline CDR1 is SGHAT and CDR2 FQNNGV. Unmatched junction bases numbered 4, after V lost 1 base and J lost 4 bases. The CDR3 sequence is 16 residues long. The CDR3 region is CASSLGRTSGYNEQFF. Written as DNA, the CDR3 is TGTGCCAGCAGCTTAGGACGGACTAGCGGTTACAATGAGCAGTTCTTC.

This chain uses TRBV19 with TRBJ1-3; D ambiguous. Looked up from germline, CDR1 is LNHDA and CDR2 is SQIVND (reference sequence). The CDR3 has 15 residues. Trimming took off 3 bases at V and 0 bases at J, with 9 bases between the two ends. DNA for the CDR3: TGTGCCAGTAGTATTTTGACTAACTCTGGAAACACCATATATTTT. Its protein is CASSILTNSGNTIYF.

V and J are TRBV29-1 and TRBJ1-3, with D perhaps TRBD1 (5 bases). Germline CDR1 is SQVTM and CDR2 is ANQGSEA. CDR3 length: 12 amino acids. V lost 2 bases and J 3 bases, leaving 5 bases between the germline ends. The CDR3 loop reads CSVEQGGNTIYF. In DNA, the CDR3 is TGCAGCGTTGAACAGGGTGGAAACACCATATATTTT.

This clone came up a few times. This chain links TRBV9 with TRBJ1-1; TRBD1 matches 9 bases. The germline V gene has CDR1 SGDLS and CDR2 YYNGEE. The CDR3 has 14 residues. J gave up 3 bases and V 6 bases, and 6 bases lay outside the gene matches. CDR3 sequence (DNA): TGTGCCAGCACCGCCGGGGACAGGGACACTGAAGCTTTCTTT. This sequence encodes CASTAGDRDTEAFF. The whole variable domain, remainder taken from reference TRBV9 and TRBJ1-1, is DSGVTQTPKHLITATGQRVTLRCSPRSGDLSVYWYQQSLDQGLQFLIQYYNGEERAKGNILERFSAQQFPDLHSELNLSSLELGDSALYFCASTAGDRDTEAFFGQGTRLTVV.

This clone was counted only a few times. V usage is TRBV7-2 and J usage is TRBJ2-7, with 7 positions matching TRBD2. This CDR3 is 15 amino acids long. The V gene end was trimmed by 1 base and the J gene end by 3 bases; junction bases not matched to a gene: 6. Per germline, CDR1 SGHTA and CDR2 FQGNSA. In DNA, the CDR3 is TGTGCCAGCAGCTTAGTTTCGGGAGGAGGCTACGAGCAGTACTTC. Amino acids: CASSLVSGGGYEQYF.

J is TRBJ1-3 and V is TRBV19; D not certain. Germline CDR1 is LNHDA and CDR2 is SQIVND (reference sequence). The CDR3 length is 13 residues. Trimming shortened V by 4 bases and J by 2 bases, and 6 bases separated the two germline ends. The CDR3 reads CASSTGAGNTIYF. CDR3 coding DNA: TGTGCCAGTAGTACCGGTGCTGGAAACACCATATATTTT.

J is TRBJ2-3 and V is TRBV15, with 8 bases matching TRBD2. V shed 3 bases and J 4 bases; nucleotides not matched to a gene: 12. This CDR3 contains 17 residues. Germline lookup yields CDR1 LNHNV and CDR2 YYDKDF (reference sequence). The CDR3 is CATSRARAGVGADTQYF. CDR3 bases: TGTGCCACCAGCAGGGCAAGAGCGGGAGTAGGGGCAGATACGCAGTATTTT.